These T cell receptor beta chains were read from a single sample in a study of shared clonotypes between healthy human individuals. Clones were read by immunoSEQ multiplex PCR, and TCRdb kept only the in-frame ones, dropping some. This table has 1,100,000 or so clones, around three quarters appearing once. Sequenced: memory CD4+ T cells from PBMCs. The receptors were gathered from a man aged 18-30 years in good health. Some clones in this sample may be carry-over from other donors' samples. Each CDR3 is given with its conserved first and last residue. The D gene is left open where the match is weak. The size field is filled for only some rows; it gives once, few, many or a size class.

>.|13|.|TRBJ1-2|TRBV30
TGTGCCTGGGCCCTAAAAGGGACGCACGGAGTCACCTTC
CAWALKGTHGVTF
>TRBD1|16|.|TRBJ2-7|TRBV5-1
TGCGCCAGCAGCTTCGCGGGACAGGTCTTCTCCTACGAGCAGTACTTC
CASSFAGQVFSYEQYF
>.|15|.|TRBJ2-3|TRBV5-1
TGCGCCAGCAGCCCCTTGGGCAGGGCCACAGATACGCAGTATTTT
CASSPLGRATDTQYF
>.|18|.|TRBJ2-7|TRBV21-1
TGTGCCAGCAGCTACCCCGGGGACAGGGGAGGGGCCTCCTACGAGCAGTACTTC
CASSYPGDRGGASYEQYF
>TRBD1|14|.|TRBJ2-5|TRBV19
TGTGCCAGTTCTCCTCAGGGGGCTCAAGAGACCCAGTACTTC
CASSPQGAQETQYF
>TRBD1|16|once|TRBJ2-1|TRBV28
TGTGCCAGCAGTTTATCGGGACAGGGCGTAGGGGGCGAGCAGTTCTTC
CASSLSGQGVGGEQFF
>TRBD2|15|.|TRBJ2-3|TRBV7-9
TGTGCCAGCAGCTCCAGACTAGCGAGCACAGATACGCAGTATTTT
CASSSRLASTDTQYF
>TRBD1|13|few|TRBJ1-2|TRBV30
TGTGCCTGGAGTGCGGACAGGGTAAAAGGCCACACCTTC
CAWSADRVKGHTF
>TRBD2|15|once|TRBJ2-7|TRBV5-1
TGCGCCAGCAGCTCGAGACTAGCGGGAACCTACGAGCAGTACTTC
CASSSRLAGTYEQYF
>.|14|.|TRBJ1-1|TRBV19
TGTGCCAGTAGTCCCAGGGGAGGGGACACTGAAGCTTTCTTT
CASSPRGGDTEAFF
>.|16|.|TRBJ2-2|TRBV28
TGTGCCAGCAGTTTATGGGACGCAATTGACACCGGGGAGCTGTTTTTT
CASSLWDAIDTGELFF
>TRBD1|15|once|TRBJ2-7|TRBV27
TGTGCCAGCAGACGCGACAGGGGGAACTCCTACGAGCAGTACTTC
CASRRDRGNSYEQYF
>TRBD1|12|once|TRBJ1-1|TRBV28
TGTGCCAGCAGGGGGACAGGGTTTGAAGCTTTCTTT
CASRGTGFEAFF
>TRBD1|15|.|TRBJ1-3|TRBV2
TGTGCCAGCAGTGCGGGGGACAGGGGGCTAAACACCATATATTTT
CASSAGDRGLNTIYF
>.|13|.|TRBJ2-3|TRBV10-3
TGTGCCATTGGAGCGGAGAGCACAGATACGCAGTATTTT
CAIGAESTDTQYF
>.|19|.|TRBJ2-7|TRBV11-2
TGTGCCAGCTGGGGGGCAGGGGCTAAGGAGGGTTCATCCCCCAACGAGCAGTACTTC
CASWGAGAKEGSSPNEQYF
>.|17|.|TRBJ2-3|TRBV28
TGTGCCAGCAGCAACCCGGCTCTAGGCCCACGCACAGATACGCAGTATTTT
CASSNPALGPRTDTQYF
>TRBD2|16|.|TRBJ2-2|TRBV9
TGTGCCAGCAGCGTTACACTAGCGGTTTCCACCGGGGAGCTGTTTTTT
CASSVTLAVSTGELFF
>.|14|.|TRBJ1-3|TRBV28
TGTGCCAGCAGTCCCCTAAGGTCTGGAAACACCATATATTTT
CASSPLRSGNTIYF
>TRBD1|15|.|TRBJ2-3|TRBV5-1
TGCGCCAGCAGCTTGGCCAGGGGGAGCACAGATACGCAGTATTTT
CASSLARGSTDTQYF
>TRBD2|16|.|TRBJ2-7|TRBV6-1
TGTGCCAGCAGTGAACAGCCTAGCGGGTCTGCCTACGAGCAGTACTTC
CASSEQPSGSAYEQYF
>.|15|.|TRBJ2-7|TRBV7-2
TGTGCCAGCAGCCCCAGGGGCGGGAGACCCTACGAGCAGTACTTC
CASSPRGGRPYEQYF
>TRBD2|17|.|TRBJ2-7|TRBV10-3
TGTGCCATCAGAAGGACTAGCGGGAGCAGGAACACGGGAGAGCAGTACTTC
CAIRRTSGSRNTGEQYF
>.|16|few|TRBJ1-5|TRBV28
TGTGCCAGCAGTTCAGGCGAAGGGTACTCAAATCAGCCCCAGCATTTT
CASSSGEGYSNQPQHF
>TRBD1|14|.|TRBJ2-7|TRBV5-4
TGTGCCAGCAGCCGTGGACAGGGTTTGGGCGAGCAGTACTTC
CASSRGQGLGEQYF
>.|13|few|TRBJ2-3|TRBV7-3
TGTGCCAGCAGCTTAAACCTGGCTGTAGGGCAGTATTTT
CASSLNLAVGQYF
>TRBD2|17|.|TRBJ2-1|TRBV7-9
TGTGCCAGCAGCTTAAAGACTAGCGGGAGCTACTACAATGAGCAGTTCTTC
CASSLKTSGSYYNEQFF
>.|13|.|TRBJ1-1|TRBV10-3
TGTGCCATCAGTGAACAGGGCGGCGCTGAAGCTTTCTTT
CAISEQGGAEAFF
>.|15|.|TRBJ2-6|TRBV9
TGTGCCAGCAGCGTAGACCCCTCTGGGGCCAACGTCCTGACTTTC
CASSVDPSGANVLTF
>.|15|.|TRBJ1-2|TRBV7-9
TGTGCCAGCAGCTCAGACGGCAGCTTCCCCTATGGCTACACCTTC
CASSSDGSFPYGYTF
>TRBD1|20|.|TRBJ2-1|TRBV27
TGTGCCAGCAGTACAATGTTCGCCGGCGTGGGGACAGGGTCCTACAATGAGCAGTTCTTC
CASSTMFAGVGTGSYNEQFF
>.|14|.|TRBJ2-1|TRBV6-5
TGTGCCAGCAGAGGGTCAGGATTAGCCTCGGTACAGTTCTTC
CASRGSGLASVQFF
>TRBD2|15|.|TRBJ2-2|TRBV7-3
TGTGCCAGCAGCTTGGCGGGAGAGAACACCGGGGAGCTGTTTTTT
CASSLAGENTGELFF
>.|13|.|TRBJ1-2|TRBV9
TGTGCCAGCAGCGTAGTTAGGGCCTATGGCTACACCTTC
CASSVVRAYGYTF
>.|13|.|TRBJ2-2|TRBV7-3
TGTGCCGCGCAGGACATGAACACCGGGGAGCTGTTTTTT
CAAQDMNTGELFF
>TRBD2|14|.|TRBJ2-1|TRBV29-1
TGCAGCGTTGGATTACTAGCGCCCTACAATGAGCAGTTCTTC
CSVGLLAPYNEQFF
>TRBD1|15|.|TRBJ2-3|TRBV5-1
TGCGCCAGCAGCTACCGGACAGGTAGCACAGATACGCAGTATTTT
CASSYRTGSTDTQYF
>TRBD1|13|.|TRBJ1-2|TRBV7-6
TGTGCCAGCAGCTCGACAGGGTTCTATGGCTACACCTTC
CASSSTGFYGYTF
>TRBD2|15|.|TRBJ2-7|TRBV5-6
TGTGCCAGCAGCTTGGGAGCTAGCGGGTCCTACGAGCAGTACTTC
CASSLGASGSYEQYF